These 20 T cell receptor beta chains were sequenced from one sample in a study of immune cell composition in non-small cell lung cancer. Sequencing was performed with immunoSEQ multiplex PCR; in TCRdb, only in-frame clones are kept and a portion is missing. The sample lists more than 1,200 clones, 65% to 70% seen once, with around 25% in the top ten. Sequenced material: lung tumor tissue. Every receptor here comes from a human donor with non-small cell lung cancer.

This clone showed up just once. The rearrangement uses TRBV16 and TRBJ1-1; D perhaps matches TRBD1 (5 bases). V gave up 2 bases and J gave up 1 base, with 11 bases separating them. This CDR3 has 15 amino acids. Germline V gene data show CDR1 as KGHSY and CDR2 as FQNENV. The CDR3 loop is CASSQRWQGNTEAFF. As DNA, the CDR3 is TGTGCCAGCAGCCAAAGGTGGCAGGGGAACACTGAAGCTTTCTTT.

This chain uses TRBV6-5 with TRBJ1-2; the match to TRBD1 covers 8 bases. V was pared by 5 bases and J by 8 bases, with 4 bases of the junction left unmatched. CDR3 length equals 12 residues. Germline CDR1 MNHEY, CDR2 SVGAGI. The CDR3 reads CASSGTGGGYTF. DNA for the CDR3: TGTGCCAGCAGTGGGACAGGCGGGGGCTACACCTTC.

The chain links TRBV28 to TRBJ2-7, with D tentatively TRBD2 (6 bases). Germline CDR1 and CDR2: MDHEN and SYDVKM. The CDR3 sequence is 13 residues long. Trimming took 1 base from V and 4 from J, leaving 8 bases between them. The CDR3 sequence is CASSLLGGYEQYF. The DNA of the CDR3 is TGTGCCAGCAGTTTATTGGGGGGTTACGAGCAGTACTTC.

The chain combines TRBV2 with TRBJ2-1, with D perhaps TRBD2 (5 bases). The CDR3 spans 13 residues. V dropped 6 bases and J dropped 5 bases, with 11 bases sitting between them. CDR1 and CDR2 from the germline V gene are SNHLY and FYNNEI. CDR3 bases: TGTGCCAGCAGCGCCCGACTAAACAATGAGCAGTTCTTC. Its translation: CASSARLNNEQFF. The whole variable domain, remainder taken from reference TRBV2 and TRBJ2-1, is EPEVTQTPSHQVTQMGQEVILRCVPISNHLYFYWYRQILGQKVEFLVSFYNNEISEKSEIFDDQFSVERPDGSNFTLKIRSTKLEDSAMYFCASSARLNNEQFFGPGTRLTVL.

The chain couples TRBV11-3 to TRBJ2-1, with TRBD2 as a possible D gene (6 bases). The CDR3 covers 14 residues. Trimming left V 5 bases short and J 8 bases short, with 16 bases between. Germline CDR1 is SGHNT and CDR2 is YENEEA. This CDR3 reads CASSQRAGDHEQFF. For the CDR3, the DNA is TGTGCCAGCAGCCAGCGGGCCGGGGACCATGAGCAGTTCTTC.

This rearrangement joins TRBV4-1 to TRBJ1-2; D gene uncertain. Germline lookup yields CDR1 MGHRA and CDR2 YSYEKL. The length of the CDR3 is 13 residues. Trimming took off 0 bases at V and 8 bases at J, with 10 bases between the two ends. The CDR3 DNA sequence: TGCGCCAGCAGCCAAGATCCCCCGGGGGGCTACACCTTC. It codes for CASSQDPPGGYTF.

The chain is built from TRBV7-9 and TRBJ2-1; D possibly corresponds to TRBD2 (5 bases). Germline CDR1 is SEHNR and CDR2 is FQNEAQ (reference sequence). The V and J ends lost 3 bases and 6 bases respectively, with 15 bases between them. CDR3 length: 15 amino acids. This CDR3 is CASSFGPAGVNEQFF. The DNA for the CDR3 is TGTGCCAGCAGCTTTGGACCGGCCGGGGTCAATGAGCAGTTCTTC.

The J gene is TRBJ2-7, the V gene TRBV6-4; 13 bases line up with TRBD2. CDR1 and CDR2 from the germline V gene are MRHNA and SNTAGT. The J segment lost 2 bases and the V segment lost 6 bases, leaving 4 bases of the junction unmatched. The CDR3 has 15 residues. As DNA, the CDR3 is TGTGCCAGCAGGGAGACTAGCGGGAGGACCTACGAGCAGTACTTC. Translated, it gives CASRETSGRTYEQYF.

This chain uses TRBV5-4 with TRBJ1-1, with TRBD1 identical over 7 bases. CDR1 and CDR2 (germline): SGHNT, YYREEE (reference sequence). V lost 4 bases and J lost 1; bases outside the gene matches: 1. CDR3 length equals 13 residues. The CDR3 region has the DNA TGTGCCAGCAGCCGGGACAGGAACACTGAAGCTTTCTTT. This encodes CASSRDRNTEAFF.

This chain joins TRBV27 and TRBJ1-1, with D unresolved. Trimming cost V 0 bases and J 0 bases, with 8 bases left between them. Germline V gene lookup returns CDR1 MNHEY and CDR2 SMNVEV (reference sequence). The CDR3 contains 15 residues. DNA for the CDR3: TGTGCCAGCAGTTTATCACCAGTCCTGAACACTGAAGCTTTCTTT. Protein sequence: CASSLSPVLNTEAFF.

This chain connects TRBV14 to TRBJ1-6; D unresolved. The CDR3 loop spans 14 amino acids. Trimming cost V 2 bases and J 6 bases, with 8 bases left between them. Germline V CDR1 and CDR2: SGHDN, FVKESK. The CDR3 protein is CASSQTEGNSPLHF. The CDR3 nucleotides are TGTGCCAGCAGCCAAACGGAGGGTAATTCACCCCTCCACTTT.

The chain is built from TRBV7-8 and TRBJ1-5, with 10 bases lining up with TRBD1. The length of the CDR3 is 16 residues. CDR1 is SGHVS, CDR2 FQNEAQ, per germline. V lost 5 bases to trimming and J lost 4 bases; unmatched junction nucleotides: 8. The CDR3 is CASSPRDRGPNQPQHF. The CDR3 DNA follows: TGTGCCAGCAGCCCAAGGGACAGGGGTCCGAATCAGCCCCAGCATTTT.

This clone was seen only once. This sequence joins TRBV18 and TRBJ1-1; 7 bases line up with TRBD1. CDR1 and CDR2 from the germline V gene are KGHSH and LQKENI. Trimming at V came to 3 bases and at J to 0 bases, leaving 1 base not matched to a gene. The CDR3 length is 14 residues. The CDR3 protein is CASSPDRLNTEAFF. CDR3 bases: TGTGCCAGCTCACCGGACAGGTTGAACACTGAAGCTTTCTTT.

The genes are TRBV9 and TRBJ2-5; 11 bases are shared with TRBD2. Germline CDR1 is SGDLS and CDR2 is YYNGEE. J was trimmed by 0 bases and V by 5 bases; bases with no gene match: 9. The CDR3 runs to 17 residues. CDR3 residues: CASSTGTSGGYQETQYF. CDR3 sequence (DNA): TGTGCCAGCAGTACCGGGACTAGCGGAGGGTACCAAGAGACCCAGTACTTC.

This clone was counted between two and nine times. The rearrangement links TRBV4-1 to TRBJ2-7; TRBD1 aligns across 9 bases. CDR1 MGHRA and CDR2 YSYEKL come from the germline V gene. CDR3 size: 16 residues. V lost 0 bases to trimming and J lost 3 bases; unmatched junction nucleotides: 6. In DNA, the CDR3 is TGCGCCAGCAGCCAAGAGGGAGGACAGGGGCACTACGAGCAGTACTTC. Encoded protein: CASSQEGGQGHYEQYF.

This clone was seen a single time. This chain links TRBV11-1 with TRBJ2-3, with unresolved D. V dropped 2 bases and J dropped 2 bases, with 5 bases sitting between them. This CDR3 comprises 13 residues. Germline V CDR1 and CDR2: SGHAT, FQDESV (reference sequence). Here the CDR3 reads CASSLSYTDTQYF. CDR3 coding DNA: TGTGCCAGCAGCTTATCGTACACAGATACGCAGTATTTT. The whole variable domain, remainder taken from reference TRBV11-1 and TRBJ2-3, is EAEVAQSPRYKITEKSQAVAFWCDPISGHATLYWYRQILGQGPELLVQFQDESVVDDSQLPKDRFSAERLKGVDSTLKIQPAELGDSAMYLCASSLSYTDTQYFGPGTRLTVL.

This clone was observed a handful of times. The chain uses TRBV19 and TRBJ2-7; TRBD1 agrees at 7 bases. V dropped 2 bases and J dropped 5; count of bases not matched to a gene: 15. There are 17 residues in the CDR3. Germline V lookup: CDR1 LNHDA, CDR2 SQIVND (reference sequence). The CDR3 here is CASSISSRTGGAHEQYF. The DNA for the CDR3 is TGTGCCAGTAGTATAAGCTCCCGGACAGGAGGTGCGCACGAGCAGTACTTC. Based on the CDR3 plus reference TRBV19 and TRBJ2-7, the full variable domain is DGGITQSPKYLFRKEGQNVTLSCEQNLNHDAMYWYRQDPGQGLRLIYYSQIVNDFQKGDIAEGYSVSREKKESFPLTVTSAQKNPTAFYLCASSISSRTGGAHEQYFGPGTRLTVT.

The gene calls are TRBV29-1 and TRBJ2-1; D possibly corresponds to TRBD2 (6 bases). Germline V gene lookup returns CDR1 SQVTM and CDR2 ANQGSEA. Trimming shortened V by 7 bases and J by 2 bases, and 21 bases separated the two germline ends. The CDR3 contains 16 residues. CDR3 in amino acids: CSGVWTGLPPYNEQFF. CDR3 sequence (DNA): TGCAGCGGTGTGTGGACCGGACTACCCCCCTACAATGAGCAGTTCTTC.

V is TRBV7-3 and J is TRBJ2-2; TRBD1 agrees at 9 bases. The CDR3 length is 17 residues. Losses at the gene ends were 3 bases for V and 0 bases for J; bases not matched to a gene: 5. Per the germline V gene, CDR1 is SGHTA and CDR2 is FQGTGA. The CDR3 DNA reads TGTGCCAGCAGCTTCCCCCGGGACAGGGCGAACACCGGGGAGCTGTTTTTT. Amino acids: CASSFPRDRANTGELFF.

V gene TRBV7-2 combines with J gene TRBJ2-1, with TRBD2 as a possible D gene (5 bases). From germline, CDR1 is SGHTA and CDR2 FQGNSA. The CDR3 spans 15 residues. The germline V and J ends were trimmed by 4 bases and 3 bases, with 13 bases remaining between them. This CDR3 is CASSYTAGGYNEQFF. CDR3 nucleotides: TGTGCCAGCAGCTACACAGCTGGAGGCTACAATGAGCAGTTCTTC.